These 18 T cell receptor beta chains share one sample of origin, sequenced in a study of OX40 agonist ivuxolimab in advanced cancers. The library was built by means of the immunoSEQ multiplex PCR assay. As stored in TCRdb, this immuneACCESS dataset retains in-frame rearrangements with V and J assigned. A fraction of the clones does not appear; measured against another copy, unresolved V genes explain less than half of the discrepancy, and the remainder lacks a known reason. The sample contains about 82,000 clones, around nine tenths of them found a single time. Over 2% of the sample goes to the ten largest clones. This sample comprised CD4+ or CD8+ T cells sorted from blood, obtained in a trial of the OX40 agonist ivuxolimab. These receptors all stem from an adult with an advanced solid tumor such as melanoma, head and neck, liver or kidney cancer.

CDR3 in amino acids: CASSLGQVSEAFF. In nucleotides, the CDR3 is TGCGCCAGCAGCTTAGGACAGGTTTCTGAAGCTTTCTTT. The chain combines TRBV5-1 with TRBJ1-1, with 7 bases that match TRBD1. The J segment lost 6 bases and the V segment lost 2 bases, leaving 4 bases of the junction unmatched. Germline CDR1 and CDR2: SGHRS and YFSETQ. The CDR3 has 13 residues.

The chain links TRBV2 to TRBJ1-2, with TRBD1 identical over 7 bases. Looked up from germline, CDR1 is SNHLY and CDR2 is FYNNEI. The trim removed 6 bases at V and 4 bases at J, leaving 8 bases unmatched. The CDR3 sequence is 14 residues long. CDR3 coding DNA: TGTGCCAGCAGCGCCGGGACAGCGACCTATGGCTACACCTTC. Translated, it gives CASSAGTATYGYTF.

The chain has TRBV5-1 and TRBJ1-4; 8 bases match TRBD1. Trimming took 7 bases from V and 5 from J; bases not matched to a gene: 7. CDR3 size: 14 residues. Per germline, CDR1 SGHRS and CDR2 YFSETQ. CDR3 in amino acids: CASRGQGVNEKLFF. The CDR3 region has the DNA TGCGCCAGCCGCGGACAGGGTGTAAATGAAAAACTGTTTTTT.

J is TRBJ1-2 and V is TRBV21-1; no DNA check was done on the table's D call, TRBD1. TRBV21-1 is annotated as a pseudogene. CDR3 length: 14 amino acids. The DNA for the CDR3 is TGTGCCAGCAGCTTCCAGGGGCCACCATATGGCTACACCTTC. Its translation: CASSFQGPPYGYTF.

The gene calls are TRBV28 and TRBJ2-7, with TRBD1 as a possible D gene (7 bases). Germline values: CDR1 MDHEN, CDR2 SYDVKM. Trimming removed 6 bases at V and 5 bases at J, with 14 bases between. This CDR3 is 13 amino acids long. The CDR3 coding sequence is TGTGCCAGCAGATTGACAGGGAGGAACGAGCAGTACTTC. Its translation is CASRLTGRNEQYF.

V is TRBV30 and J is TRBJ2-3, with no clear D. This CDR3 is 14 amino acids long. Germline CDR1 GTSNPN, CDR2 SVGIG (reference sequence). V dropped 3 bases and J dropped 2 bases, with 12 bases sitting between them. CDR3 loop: CAWSAAPVTDTQYF. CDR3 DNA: TGTGCCTGGAGCGCCGCCCCTGTCACAGATACGCAGTATTTT. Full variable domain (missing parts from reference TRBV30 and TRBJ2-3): SQTIHQWPATLVQPVGSPLSLECTVEGTSNPNLYWYRQAAGRGLQLLFYSVGIGQISSEVPQNLSASRPQDRQFILSSKKLLLSDSGFYLCAWSAAPVTDTQYFGPGTRLTVL.

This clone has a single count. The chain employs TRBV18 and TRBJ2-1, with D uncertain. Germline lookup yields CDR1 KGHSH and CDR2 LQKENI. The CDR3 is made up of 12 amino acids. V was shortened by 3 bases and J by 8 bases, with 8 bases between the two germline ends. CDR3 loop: CASSPMSYEQFF. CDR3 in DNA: TGTGCCAGCTCACCGATGAGTTATGAGCAGTTCTTC.

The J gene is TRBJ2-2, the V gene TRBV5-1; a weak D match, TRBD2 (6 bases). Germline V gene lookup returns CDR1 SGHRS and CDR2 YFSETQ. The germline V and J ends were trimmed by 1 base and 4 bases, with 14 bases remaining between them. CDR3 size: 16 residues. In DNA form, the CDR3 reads TGCGCCAGCAGCTTGCGCGGGGATCGGGGCACCGGGGAGCTGTTTTTT. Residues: CASSLRGDRGTGELFF.

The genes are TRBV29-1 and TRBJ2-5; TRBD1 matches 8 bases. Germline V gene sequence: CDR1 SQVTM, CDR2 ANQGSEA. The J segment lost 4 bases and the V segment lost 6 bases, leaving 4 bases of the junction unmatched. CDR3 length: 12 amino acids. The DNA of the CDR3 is TGCAGCGTACGACAGGGGTTAGAGACCCAGTACTTC. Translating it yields CSVRQGLETQYF. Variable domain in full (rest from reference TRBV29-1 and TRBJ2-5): SAVISQKPSRDICQRGTSLTIQCQVDSQVTMMFWYRQQPGQSLTLIATANQGSEATYESGFVIDKFPISRPNLTFSTLTVSNMSPEDSSIYLCSVRQGLETQYFGPGTRLLVL.

Written as DNA, the CDR3 is TGTGCCAGCAGACAGCCCATAACCGGGGAGCTGTTTTTT. Translation gives CASRQPITGELFF. This rearrangement joins TRBV6-6 to TRBJ2-2; D unresolved. Per the germline V gene, CDR1 is MNHNY and CDR2 is SVGAGI (reference sequence). The V end lost 6 bases, the J end lost 5 bases, and 10 bases lay between the germline ends. The CDR3 loop spans 13 amino acids.

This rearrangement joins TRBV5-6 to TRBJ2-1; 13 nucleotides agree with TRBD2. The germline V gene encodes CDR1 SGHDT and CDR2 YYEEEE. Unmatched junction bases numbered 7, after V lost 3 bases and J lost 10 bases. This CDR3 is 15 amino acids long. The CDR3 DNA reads TGTGCCAGCAGCTACCTACTAGCGGGGGGGTCGGAGCAGTTCTTC. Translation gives CASSYLLAGGSEQFF.

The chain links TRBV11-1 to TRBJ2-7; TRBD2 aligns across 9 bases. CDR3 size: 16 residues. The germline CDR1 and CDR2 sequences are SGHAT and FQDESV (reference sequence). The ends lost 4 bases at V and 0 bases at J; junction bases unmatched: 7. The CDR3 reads CASSSRLAASSYEQYF. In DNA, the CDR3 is TGTGCCAGCAGCTCCCGACTAGCGGCCAGCTCCTACGAGCAGTACTTC.

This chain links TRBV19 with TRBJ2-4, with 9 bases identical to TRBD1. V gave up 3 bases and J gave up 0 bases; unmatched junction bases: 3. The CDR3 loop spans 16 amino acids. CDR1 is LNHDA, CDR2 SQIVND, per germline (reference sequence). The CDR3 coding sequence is TGTGCCAGTAGTATTCGGACAGGGGAAGCCAAAAACATTCAGTACTTC. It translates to CASSIRTGEAKNIQYF.

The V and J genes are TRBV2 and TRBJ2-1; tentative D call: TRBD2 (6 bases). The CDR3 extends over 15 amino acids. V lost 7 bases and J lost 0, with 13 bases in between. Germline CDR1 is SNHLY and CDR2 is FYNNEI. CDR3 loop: CASKSPGLSYNEQFF. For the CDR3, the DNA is TGTGCCAGCAAAAGTCCGGGACTCTCCTACAATGAGCAGTTCTTC.

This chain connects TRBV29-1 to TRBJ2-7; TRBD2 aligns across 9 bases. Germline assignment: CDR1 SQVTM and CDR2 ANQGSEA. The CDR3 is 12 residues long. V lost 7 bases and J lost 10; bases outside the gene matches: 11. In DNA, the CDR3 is TGCAGCGGAAGGACAGCGGGAGGACTCCAGTACTTC. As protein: CSGRTAGGLQYF.

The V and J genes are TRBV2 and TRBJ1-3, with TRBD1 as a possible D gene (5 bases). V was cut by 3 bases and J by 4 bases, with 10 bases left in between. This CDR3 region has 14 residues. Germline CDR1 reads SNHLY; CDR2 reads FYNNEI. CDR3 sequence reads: CASSDRAVGNTIYF. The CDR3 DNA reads TGTGCCAGCAGTGACAGGGCGGTAGGAAACACCATATATTTT.

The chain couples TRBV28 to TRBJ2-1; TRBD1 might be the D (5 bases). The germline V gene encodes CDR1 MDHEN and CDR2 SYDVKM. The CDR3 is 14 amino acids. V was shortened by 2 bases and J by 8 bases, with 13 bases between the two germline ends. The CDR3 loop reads CASSLRGKGDEQFF. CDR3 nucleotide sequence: TGTGCCAGCAGTTTAAGGGGAAAGGGCGATGAGCAGTTCTTC.

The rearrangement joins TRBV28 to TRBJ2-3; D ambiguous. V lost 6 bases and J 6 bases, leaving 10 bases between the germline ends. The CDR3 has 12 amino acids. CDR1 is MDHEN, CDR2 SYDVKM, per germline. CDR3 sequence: CASRPPLDTQYF. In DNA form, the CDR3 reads TGTGCCAGCAGACCCCCCCTGGATACGCAGTATTTT.